The rows below give T cell receptor beta chains drawn from one sample of a study of preoperative IRX-2 immunotherapy in early breast cancer. Repertoires were generated with immunoSEQ multiplex PCR, while TCRdb's copy carries only in-frame clones and drops some. This sample has about 89,000 clones, with roughly 90% found just once. The sequencing used tumor tissue, collected after IRX-2 immunotherapy. These receptors originate from a human donor with breast cancer. CDR3s include the opening cysteine and the closing phenylalanine or tryptophan. The D gene is left open where the match is weak. Expanded clones are given a class, and other clones once, few, many or no size at all.

TRBV6-7	-	TRBJ1-1	-	TGTGCCAGCAGTTCCAGACAGAGGAACACTGAAGCTTTCTTT	CASSSRQRNTEAFF
TRBV6-8	-	TRBJ1-2	-	TGTGCCAGCAGTTACTCGGAGTCAACAGCTAACTATGGCTACACCTTC	CASSYSESTANYGYTF
TRBV18	once	TRBJ1-1	TRBD1	TGTGCCAGCTCCCCACCGAACAGGGGGCGAGAAACTGAAGCTTTCTTT	CASSPPNRGRETEAFF
TRBV30	-	TRBJ2-7	TRBD1	TGTGCCTGGAGTGTAGACCCCCGCGCCCCGGGACAGGGGAATGGGGAGCAGTACTTC	CAWSVDPRAPGQGNGEQYF
TRBV18	-	TRBJ2-2	TRBD2	TGTGCCAGCTCAAAACCGGGACTAGCGGGCACCGGGGAGCTGTTTTTT	CASSKPGLAGTGELFF
TRBV18	once	TRBJ1-2	TRBD1	TGTGCCAGCTCACCAGCCGGGACAGGGCCCGTTAACTATGGCTACACCTTC	CASSPAGTGPVNYGYTF
TRBV15	-	TRBJ2-7	-	TGTGCCACCAGCAGAGTGGGTAGGGCGGGCGAGCAGTACTTC	CATSRVGRAGEQYF
TRBV11-3	-	TRBJ2-7	TRBD1	TGTGCCAGCAGCTTACCCGGGACAGGGAAGGGCGAGCAGTACTTC	CASSLPGTGKGEQYF
TRBV15	few	TRBJ2-1	-	TGTGCCACCAGCAGAGGGGCCGCGTACAATGAGCAGTTCTTC	CATSRGAAYNEQFF
TRBV11-3	-	TRBJ2-1	TRBD1	TGTGCCAGCAGCTTGTGGAGGACAGGGGCCGATGAGCAGTTCTTC	CASSLWRTGADEQFF